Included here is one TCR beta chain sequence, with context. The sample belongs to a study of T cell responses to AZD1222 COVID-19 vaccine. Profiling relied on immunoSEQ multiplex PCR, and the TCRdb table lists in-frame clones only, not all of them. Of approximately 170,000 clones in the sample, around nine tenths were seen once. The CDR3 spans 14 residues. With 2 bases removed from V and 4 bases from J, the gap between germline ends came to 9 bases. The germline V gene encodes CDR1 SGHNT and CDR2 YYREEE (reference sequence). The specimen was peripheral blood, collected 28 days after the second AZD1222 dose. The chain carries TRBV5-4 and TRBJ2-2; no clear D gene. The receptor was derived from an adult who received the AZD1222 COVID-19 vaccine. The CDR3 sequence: CASSFRQSTGELFF. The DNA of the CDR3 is TGTGCCAGCAGCTTTCGGCAGAGCACCGGGGAGCTGTTTTTT.